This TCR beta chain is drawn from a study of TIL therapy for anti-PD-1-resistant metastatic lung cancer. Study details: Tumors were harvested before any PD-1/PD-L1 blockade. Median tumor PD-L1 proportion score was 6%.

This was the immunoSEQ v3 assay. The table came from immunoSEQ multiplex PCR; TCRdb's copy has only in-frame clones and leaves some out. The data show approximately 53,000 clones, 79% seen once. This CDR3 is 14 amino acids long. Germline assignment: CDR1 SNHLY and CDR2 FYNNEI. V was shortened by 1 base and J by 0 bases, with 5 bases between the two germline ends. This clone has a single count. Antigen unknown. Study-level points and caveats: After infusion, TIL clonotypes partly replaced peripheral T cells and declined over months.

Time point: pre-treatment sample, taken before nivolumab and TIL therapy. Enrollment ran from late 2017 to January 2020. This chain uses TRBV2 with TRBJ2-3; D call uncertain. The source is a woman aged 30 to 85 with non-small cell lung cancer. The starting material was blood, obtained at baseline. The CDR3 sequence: CASSEGLSTDTQYF. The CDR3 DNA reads TGTGCCAGCAGTGAAGGCTTGAGCACAGATACGCAGTATTTT.